This T cell receptor (beta chain) was captured in a study of neoadjuvant anti-PD-1 for oral cavity cancer. The V gene end was trimmed by 2 bases and the J gene end by 0 bases; junction bases not matched to a gene: 6. This CDR3 contains 17 residues. CDR1 is SGHAT, CDR2 FQNNGV, per germline. The protocol was immunoSEQ multiplex PCR, while the TCRdb copy is restricted to in-frame clones and leaves out a portion. Among fewer than 90,000 clones, about 84% were seen once, and the ten largest hold over 3%. Notes on the study in general: With three patients per group, TCR findings need larger cohorts.

On this clone itself: The antigen is undetermined.

The chain links TRBV11-2 to TRBJ2-7, with TRBD2 identical over 11 bases. The source is a person between 40 and 80 years old with oral cavity squamous cell carcinoma. The starting material was PBMCs, obtained before nivolumab (anti-PD-1) treatment. The CDR3, as DNA: TGTGCCAGCAGCTTAACGGGTAGCGGGGGGGGCTCCTACGAGCAGTACTTC. It yields the protein CASSLTGSGGGSYEQYF.